Each of the 22 T cell receptor beta chains below was sequenced from the same sample in a study of blood T cell repertoires in COVID-19. Clones were sequenced by immunoSEQ multiplex PCR, and TCRdb holds only the in-frame ones, with some missing. The table lists about 91,000 clones, almost 85% of them singletons. The sequenced material came from peripheral blood. The origin of the receptors is a man aged 45 to 65 with active or convalescent COVID-19.

The chain joins TRBV13 to TRBJ2-7, with 8 bases identical to TRBD2. V shed 1 base, J shed 5 bases, and the junction held 13 bases outside the gene matches. Germline CDR1 reads PRHDT; CDR2 reads FYEKMQ (reference sequence). CDR3 size: 17 residues. CDR3 sequence (DNA): TGTGCCAGCAGCTTAGTCATAGCGGGGACACCGGGGGACGAGCAGTACTTC. Translating gives CASSLVIAGTPGDEQYF.

This clone was found a few times. CDR3 in DNA: TGTGCCAGCAGTCTTACTAGCGGGGGAACCGGGGAGCTGTTTTTT. This gives the protein CASSLTSGGTGELFF. The chain joins TRBV6-4 to TRBJ2-2; 11 bases align to TRBD2. V dropped 5 bases and J dropped 5; count of bases not matched to a gene: 4. This CDR3 region has 15 residues. Germline V gives CDR1 MRHNA, CDR2 SNTAGT.

The chain carries TRBV3-1 (or the pseudogene TRBV3-2) and TRBJ1-4, with D unresolved. Germline CDR1 reads LGHDT; CDR2 reads YNNKEL (reference sequence). CDR3 length: 15 amino acids. Trimming cost V 3 bases and J 8 bases, with 16 bases left between them. CDR3 region: CASSHEQLVNEKLFF. The CDR3 nucleotides are TGTGCCAGCAGCCACGAACAGCTGGTAAACGAAAAACTGTTTTTT.

The chain combines TRBV18 with TRBJ2-5, with D possibly matching TRBD1 (7 bases). The CDR3 is 15 amino acids. CDR1 is KGHSH, CDR2 LQKENI, per germline. The V and J ends lost 3 bases and 3 bases respectively, with 14 bases between them. The CDR3, as DNA: TGTGCCAGCTCACCGCGGGACAGCACCAAAGAGACCCAGTACTTC. Translated: CASSPRDSTKETQYF.

This chain connects TRBV6-5 to TRBJ2-5; 7 nucleotides match TRBD1. Trimming at V came to 6 bases and at J to 7 bases, leaving 8 bases not matched to a gene. CDR1 is MNHEY, CDR2 SVGAGI, per germline. The CDR3 has 13 residues. CDR3 DNA: TGTGCCAGCAGACCCACAGGGGTAGGGACCCAGTACTTC. As protein: CASRPTGVGTQYF.

This clone has just one count. The chain is built from TRBV28 and TRBJ1-5, with D possibly being TRBD1 (5 bases). Deletions cut 7 bases from V and 1 base from J, with 8 bases between. The CDR3 consists of 13 residues. Germline loops: CDR1 MDHEN, CDR2 SYDVKM. CDR3 in DNA: TGTGCCAGCACAACAGGAAGCAATCAGCCCCAGCATTTT. Amino acids: CASTTGSNQPQHF.

This chain joins TRBV6-5 and TRBJ1-5; TRBD1 matches at 10 bases. J gave up 6 bases and V 6 bases, and 5 bases lay outside the gene matches. Looked up from germline, CDR1 is MNHEY and CDR2 is SVGAGI. The CDR3 contains 14 residues. Here the CDR3 reads CASSTGTGVQPQHF. The CDR3 nucleotides read TGTGCCAGCAGCACCGGGACAGGGGTTCAGCCCCAGCATTTT.

The chain joins TRBV7-9 to TRBJ1-6; D is uncertain. This CDR3 region has 14 residues. Trimming shortened V by 4 bases and J by 10 bases, and 14 bases separated the two germline ends. CDR1 and CDR2 (germline): SEHNR, FQNEAQ (reference sequence). The CDR3 coding sequence is TGTGCCAGCAGCTCCCAAACCGCGGGATCACCCCTCCACTTT. Translated, it gives CASSSQTAGSPLHF.

The chain employs TRBV7-9 and TRBJ1-4; possibly TRBD1 for D (5 bases). CDR1 SEHNR and CDR2 FQNEAQ come from the germline V gene (reference sequence). V gave up 5 bases and J gave up 8 bases, with 21 bases separating them. CDR3 length: 16 residues. DNA for the CDR3: TGTGCCAGCAGCCCACCCCCCGGGGGGATTAACGAAAAACTGTTTTTT. Its translation: CASSPPPGGINEKLFF.

The chain joins TRBV12-3 or TRBV12-4 to TRBJ1-1, with no clear D. The CDR3 totals 12 residues. V was shortened by 3 bases and J by 5 bases, with 7 bases between the two germline ends. CDR3 DNA sequence: TGTGCCAGCAGTTTCGGGGTGACTGAAGCTTTCTTT. Its protein product is CASSFGVTEAFF.

This clone was observed a handful of times. The rearrangement joins TRBV5-8 to TRBJ2-6; perhaps TRBD1 as D (6 bases). V shed 4 bases and J shed 6 bases, with 20 bases lying between them. Germline assignment: CDR1 SGHTS and CDR2 YDEGEE. The CDR3 sequence is 17 residues long. The CDR3 nucleotides read TGTGCCAGCAGCACTGGTTTGGACAGCCTAGCGGCCAACGTCCTGACTTTC. Translating gives CASSTGLDSLAANVLTF.

This chain connects TRBV19 to TRBJ2-3, with D hard to call. The germline CDR1 and CDR2 sequences are LNHDA and SQIVND (reference sequence). The V end was cut by 2 bases, the J end by 1 base, with 10 bases between. The CDR3 has 15 residues. CDR3 sequence reads: CASSITAPGTDTQYF. CDR3 nucleotide sequence: TGTGCCAGTAGTATAACAGCCCCTGGCACAGATACGCAGTATTTT.

The J gene is TRBJ2-5, the V gene TRBV6-5, with a weak D call TRBD1 (6 bases). Trimming cost V 6 bases and J 2 bases, with 7 bases left between them. CDR1 MNHEY and CDR2 SVGAGI come from the germline V gene. The CDR3 spans 12 residues. Here the CDR3 DNA reads TGTGCCAGCAGCAGGGGACAAGAGACCCAGTACTTC. Its protein product is CASSRGQETQYF.

This clone has a single count. Here the CDR3 reads CASSDWAYYGYTF. As DNA, the CDR3 is TGTGCCAGCAGTGATTGGGCGTACTATGGCTACACCTTC. V gene TRBV6-1 combines with J gene TRBJ1-2, with D hard to call. Per germline, CDR1 MNHNS and CDR2 SASEGT. The CDR3 length is 13 residues. V shed 3 bases and J shed 3 bases, with 8 bases lying between them.

The chain is built from TRBV19 and TRBJ2-1; 8 bases are shared with TRBD1. This CDR3 region has 15 residues. V lost 1 base and J lost 3; bases outside the gene matches: 2. CDR1 and CDR2 from the germline V gene are LNHDA and SQIVND (reference sequence). CDR3 sequence reads: CASSIGTGYYNEQFF. The CDR3 DNA reads as TGTGCCAGTAGTATAGGGACAGGGTACTACAATGAGCAGTTCTTC.

The J gene is TRBJ2-1, the V gene TRBV19, with 7 bases fitting TRBD1. Germline V CDR1 and CDR2: LNHDA, SQIVND (reference sequence). V dropped 1 base and J dropped 2; count of bases not matched to a gene: 2. This CDR3 contains 15 residues. CDR3 nucleotides: TGTGCCAGTAGTATAGCAGGGGGAGCCTACAATGAGCAGTTCTTC. Amino acid sequence: CASSIAGGAYNEQFF.

The chain is built from TRBV9 and TRBJ1-1, with D perhaps matching TRBD1 (5 bases). The V gene's germline CDR1 is SGDLS and CDR2 YYNGEE. V lost 6 bases and J 7 bases, leaving 19 bases between the germline ends. The length of the CDR3 is 14 residues. This CDR3 is CASKGSWGSGEAFF. The CDR3 DNA is TGTGCCAGCAAGGGGTCTTGGGGTAGCGGTGAAGCTTTCTTT.

The chain joins TRBV7-7 to TRBJ2-2, with TRBD1 identical over 8 bases. The ends lost 6 bases at V and 0 bases at J; junction bases unmatched: 6. Germline V gene sequence: CDR1 SSHAT, CDR2 FNYEAQ (reference sequence). CDR3 length: 16 residues. CDR3 sequence: CASSSTGEANTGELFF. As DNA, the CDR3 is TGTGCCAGCAGTTCGACAGGGGAGGCGAACACCGGGGAGCTGTTTTTT.

The V and J genes are TRBV7-2 and TRBJ2-1, with 8 bases lining up with TRBD2. Germline V gene sequence: CDR1 SGHTA, CDR2 FQGNSA. This CDR3 is 16 amino acids long. The junction had 6 bases not matched to a gene; V was cut back by 1 base and J by 4 bases. CDR3 loop: CASSLDGAGVYNEQFF. DNA of the CDR3: TGTGCCAGCAGCTTAGACGGAGCGGGGGTTTACAATGAGCAGTTCTTC.

The chain couples TRBV6-1 to TRBJ1-2; D is unclear. The CDR3 has 14 residues. Germline CDR1 reads MNHNS; CDR2 reads SASEGT. Trimming shortened V by 0 bases and J by 3 bases, and 8 bases separated the two germline ends. CDR3 amino acids: CASSEAPEYYGYTF. In DNA form, the CDR3 reads TGTGCCAGCAGTGAAGCTCCGGAGTACTATGGCTACACCTTC.

This clone came up a few times. The chain has TRBV7-2 and TRBJ1-1, with 8 bases fitting TRBD1. V trimming: 5 bases; J trimming: 4 bases; junction bases outside the gene matches: 6. The CDR3 runs 14 residues. Germline assignment: CDR1 SGHTA and CDR2 FQGNSA. CDR3 sequence (DNA): TGTGCCAGCAGCCGTGACAGGGGCGGCACTGAAGCTTTCTTT. This gives the protein CASSRDRGGTEAFF.

The genes are TRBV25-1 and TRBJ1-1; weak D call: TRBD1 (6 bases). With 2 bases removed from V and 2 bases from J, the gap between germline ends came to 12 bases. Germline V gene sequence: CDR1 MGHDK, CDR2 SYGVNS. The CDR3 has 15 residues. The CDR3 DNA reads as TGTGCCAGCAGTGAAGGTACAGGGACCAACACTGAAGCTTTCTTT. It codes for CASSEGTGTNTEAFF.